Following are 26 T cell receptor beta chains from one sample sequenced in a study of blood T cell repertoires in COVID-19. Only in-frame clones appear in the TCRdb table, and some are missing; sequencing was by immunoSEQ multiplex PCR. The table shows about 490,000 clones, with approximately 83% occurring only once. Sequences were obtained from peripheral blood. These TCRs come from a human donor in a cohort sampled during active COVID-19.

The count of this clone is one. The CDR3 nucleotides are TGTGCCAGCCGGGCAATGGGCAGGGTTTTGGGGGAGCAGTACTTC. Its protein is CASRAMGRVLGEQYF. This sequence joins TRBV28 and TRBJ2-7, with D possibly being TRBD1 (5 bases). CDR3 size: 15 residues. The ends were cut back, 8 bases at V and 7 bases at J, with 24 bases in the middle. Germline V gene data show CDR1 as MDHEN and CDR2 as SYDVKM.

The J gene is TRBJ1-3, the V gene TRBV4-2, with TRBD1 matching over 8 bases. Germline V gene data show CDR1 as LGHNA and CDR2 as YNFKEQ. V lost 3 bases and J lost 4; bases outside the gene matches: 5. The CDR3 covers 15 residues. The CDR3 reads CASSQRTGKGNTIYF. The CDR3 nucleotides read TGTGCCAGCAGCCAGAGGACAGGGAAGGGAAACACCATATATTTT.

The chain couples TRBV9 to TRBJ2-5, with D possibly matching TRBD2 (6 bases). V was pared by 0 bases and J by 4 bases, with 10 bases between. Germline-derived CDR1 and CDR2 are SGDLS and YYNGEE. CDR3 length equals 14 residues. CDR3 amino acids: CASSVDGGGETQYF. In nucleotides, the CDR3 is TGTGCCAGCAGCGTAGACGGGGGAGGAGAGACCCAGTACTTC.

A single count supports this clone. The V and J genes are TRBV18 and TRBJ1-5; 7 bases fit TRBD1. Germline CDR1 is KGHSH and CDR2 is LQKENI. The CDR3 has 15 amino acids. After removal of 5 bases from V and 7 bases from J, the junction contained 11 bases not matched to a gene. CDR3 sequence reads: CASSSNRGEGQPQHF. In DNA, the CDR3 is TGTGCCAGCTCATCGAACAGGGGCGAGGGCCAGCCCCAGCATTTT.

Here the CDR3 reads CASSPPGLAGGSYNEQFF. DNA of the CDR3: TGTGCCAGCTCACCACCCGGACTAGCGGGAGGTTCCTACAATGAGCAGTTCTTC. The rearrangement links TRBV18 to TRBJ2-1; 14 bases line up with TRBD2. The length of the CDR3 is 18 residues. Germline lookup yields CDR1 KGHSH and CDR2 LQKENI. J lost 1 base, V lost 0 bases, and 2 bases had no gene match.

There are a few counts of this clone. This chain connects TRBV28 to TRBJ1-2, with 7 bases lining up with TRBD1. Trimming at V came to 3 bases and at J to 1 base, leaving 8 bases not matched to a gene. Per the germline V gene, CDR1 is MDHEN and CDR2 is SYDVKM. The CDR3 loop spans 16 amino acids. The CDR3 DNA follows: TGTGCCAGCAGTTTGGGACAGAAAGGGGATAACTATGGCTACACCTTC. It is translated as CASSLGQKGDNYGYTF.

This chain links TRBV29-1 with TRBJ2-3; TRBD1 aligns across 7 bases. The ends lost 3 bases at V and 5 bases at J; junction bases unmatched: 5. The CDR3 length is 13 residues. From germline, CDR1 is SQVTM and CDR2 ANQGSEA. CDR3 nucleotides: TGCAGCGTTGACGACAGGGTGGAAGATACGCAGTATTTT. Amino acids: CSVDDRVEDTQYF.

The V call is TRBV19, the J call TRBJ2-6, with TRBD1 as a possible D gene (6 bases). V lost 6 bases and J lost 0, with 18 bases in between. Germline V lookup: CDR1 LNHDA, CDR2 SQIVND (reference sequence). The CDR3 contains 18 residues. Here the CDR3 reads CASSDVQGWISGANVLTF. Written as DNA, the CDR3 is TGTGCCAGTAGCGACGTACAGGGCTGGATCTCTGGGGCCAACGTCCTGACTTTC.

V usage is TRBV2 and J usage is TRBJ2-7, with 7 bases identical to TRBD2. J lost 3 bases, V lost 4 bases, and 6 bases had no gene match. There are 14 residues in the CDR3. Germline CDR1 SNHLY, CDR2 FYNNEI. In nucleotides, the CDR3 is TGTGCCAGCAGTGTATCCGGGGAGGGCTACGAGCAGTACTTC. Translating gives CASSVSGEGYEQYF.

This CDR3 reads CASSKMGGPEPQHF. The DNA for the CDR3 is TGTGCCAGCAGCAAAATGGGGGGTCCGGAGCCCCAGCATTTT. This chain links TRBV7-2 with TRBJ1-5; D might be TRBD1 (5 bases). Germline values: CDR1 SGHTA, CDR2 FQGNSA. Trimming cost V 5 bases and J 8 bases, with 16 bases left between them. This CDR3 comprises 14 residues.

This clone was seen a single time. This chain uses TRBV28 with TRBJ1-4; 12 nucleotides line up with TRBD1. Trimming at V came to 6 bases and at J to 8 bases, leaving 4 bases not matched to a gene. The germline gives CDR1 MDHEN, CDR2 SYDVKM. CDR3 length: 14 residues. The chain's CDR3 is CASSRDRGQEKLFF. Written as DNA, the CDR3 is TGTGCCAGCAGCCGGGACAGGGGGCAAGAAAAACTGTTTTTT. Together with reference TRBV28 and TRBJ1-4, the CDR3 gives the full variable domain: DVKVTQSSRYLVKRTGEKVFLECVQDMDHENMFWYRQDPGLGLRLIYFSYDVKMKEKGDIPEGYSVSREKKERFSLILESASTNQTSMYLCASSRDRGQEKLFFGSGTQLSVL.

As for this clone: Other DNA sequences from this sample encode an identical CDR3 as well. The V gene is TRBV12-3 or TRBV12-4, the J gene TRBJ1-1; D remains ambiguous. This CDR3 is 12 amino acids long. The V end lost 8 bases, the J end lost 1 base, and 8 bases lay between the germline ends. CDR3 bases: TGTGCCAGCTCCCCGGGGAACACTGAAGCTTTCTTT. Protein sequence: CASSPGNTEAFF.

The chain has TRBV6-5 and TRBJ1-1; D gene ambiguous. Germline V gene sequence: CDR1 MNHEY, CDR2 SVGAGI. V was trimmed by 2 bases and J by 6 bases, leaving 7 bases between them. CDR3 size: 12 residues. CDR3 loop: CASSYNSAEAFF. CDR3 DNA: TGTGCCAGCAGTTACAATTCCGCTGAAGCTTTCTTT.

The chain recombines TRBV30 with TRBJ1-2; 8 positions match TRBD1. Germline CDR1 GTSNPN, CDR2 SVGIG (reference sequence). The CDR3 consists of 13 residues. The trim removed 2 bases at V and 6 bases at J, leaving 5 bases unmatched. The CDR3 DNA follows: TGTGCCTGGAGTTTAACAGGGGGTAATGGCTACACCTTC. It translates to CAWSLTGGNGYTF.

This clone was seen only a few times. This chain connects TRBV7-9 to TRBJ2-7, with a tentative D call TRBD2 (5 bases). CDR1 and CDR2 from the germline V gene are SEHNR and FQNEAQ (reference sequence). The germline V and J ends were trimmed by 8 bases and 5 bases, with 25 bases remaining between them. This CDR3 has 16 amino acids. The CDR3 nucleotides read TGTGCCAGCTCCCTGGGAGACTGGAGTTCCCGGGACGAGCAGTACTTC. This gives the protein CASSLGDWSSRDEQYF.

The chain uses TRBV6-5 and TRBJ2-1; 9 nucleotides align to TRBD1. CDR3 size: 15 residues. Per germline, CDR1 MNHEY and CDR2 SVGAGI. V dropped 6 bases and J dropped 3; count of bases not matched to a gene: 6. The CDR3 region is CASRRGDRDYNEQFF. The CDR3 region has the DNA TGTGCCAGCAGAAGAGGGGACAGGGACTACAATGAGCAGTTCTTC.

Only a few counts were recorded for this clone. The chain couples TRBV2 to TRBJ1-5; D is uncertain. This CDR3 has 14 residues. V was clipped by 7 bases and J by 9 bases, with 19 bases between them. The germline gives CDR1 SNHLY, CDR2 FYNNEI. The CDR3 DNA is TGTGCCAGCATGGGCATTTCATATCAGACGCCCCAGCATTTT. Translated: CASMGISYQTPQHF.

This clone turned up a few times. The chain carries TRBV6-2 or TRBV6-3 and TRBJ1-4; tentatively, D is TRBD1 (5 bases). V lost 5 bases, J lost 8 bases, and 18 bases lay in between. In germline, CDR1 is MNHEY, CDR2 SVGEGT. The CDR3 runs to 15 residues. CDR3 loop: CASSPGRGGGEKLFF. Here the CDR3 DNA reads TGTGCCAGCAGTCCCGGACGCGGGGGTGGCGAAAAACTGTTTTTT.

The chain couples TRBV11-2 to TRBJ2-5, with D perhaps matching TRBD2 (6 bases). CDR3 length: 15 amino acids. V was shortened by 5 bases and J by 4 bases, with 17 bases between the two germline ends. CDR1 is SGHAT, CDR2 FQNNGV, per germline. DNA for the CDR3: TGTGCCAGCAGCCAGAGAGGCGGGGTTCCAGAGACCCAGTACTTC. This translates into CASSQRGGVPETQYF.

This clone was observed a single time. This chain links TRBV6-4 with TRBJ2-7; a possible D gene is TRBD2 (5 bases). The CDR3 totals 14 residues. Germline CDR1 and CDR2: MRHNA and SNTAGT. Trimming removed 3 bases from V and 0 bases from J, with 9 bases in between. The chain's CDR3 is CASSEAEGSYEQYF. As DNA, the CDR3 is TGTGCCAGCAGTGAAGCGGAAGGCTCCTACGAGCAGTACTTC.

The V gene is TRBV12-3 or TRBV12-4, the J gene TRBJ1-6; D is uncertain. The V end was cut by 3 bases, the J end by 15 bases, with 15 bases between. The CDR3 is made up of 13 amino acids. The CDR3 region has the DNA TGTGCCAGCAGTTTCCAGGCCACCAAAAACCTCCACTTT. It codes for CASSFQATKNLHF.

J is TRBJ2-2 and V is TRBV27, with 9 bases lining up with TRBD2. Germline loops: CDR1 MNHEY, CDR2 SMNVEV (reference sequence). V was clipped by 7 bases and J by 15 bases; unmatched bases: 12. The CDR3 spans 13 residues. CDR3 in DNA: TGTGCCAGCACTACCCTAGCGGGACAAGTTATGTTTTTT. This translates into CASTTLAGQVMFF.

The chain carries TRBV11-3 and TRBJ2-5; no definite D call. Deletions cut 6 bases from V and 4 bases from J, with 6 bases between. Germline lookup yields CDR1 SGHNT and CDR2 YENEEA. CDR3 length: 11 residues. The CDR3 DNA reads as TGTGCCAGCAGTATCGGAGAGACCCAGTACTTC. It specifies CASSIGETQYF.

This clone was detected once. The rearrangement uses TRBV7-8 and TRBJ2-6; no firm D call. The CDR3 has 16 residues. Trimming took 5 bases from V and 1 from J, leaving 12 bases between them. Per the germline V gene, CDR1 is SGHVS and CDR2 is FQNEAQ. CDR3 sequence: CASSPRSGSGANVLTF. The CDR3 DNA is TGTGCCAGCAGCCCCCGGTCTGGTTCTGGGGCCAACGTCCTGACTTTC.

The chain uses TRBV7-2 and TRBJ1-1, with D tentatively TRBD1 (5 bases). Germline V gene lookup returns CDR1 SGHTA and CDR2 FQGNSA. CDR3 length: 13 residues. V was cut by 5 bases and J by 11 bases, with 18 bases left in between. This chain's CDR3 is CASSPRPGGSAFF. In nucleotides, the CDR3 is TGTGCCAGCAGCCCTCGGCCGGGGGGGTCGGCTTTCTTT.

The V and J genes are TRBV13 and TRBJ2-5; 9 positions match TRBD1. This CDR3 spans 14 amino acids. Germline trimming cut 5 bases from V and 3 bases from J; bases unmatched to any gene: 4. Germline V gives CDR1 PRHDT, CDR2 FYEKMQ (reference sequence). This chain's CDR3 is CASSRRDREETQYF. Here the CDR3 DNA reads TGTGCCAGCAGCCGACGGGACAGGGAAGAGACCCAGTACTTC.